This T cell receptor beta chain was found in a study of a mutant IDH1 vaccine in newly diagnosed glioma. This CDR3 spans 13 amino acids. V was cut by 2 bases and J by 5 bases, with 8 bases left in between. Looked up from germline, CDR1 is MNHNY and CDR2 is SVGAGI (reference sequence). Produced via immunoSEQ multiplex PCR; TCRdb's table is partial and in-frame only. The sample lists about 34,000 clones; more than 70% were seen once. The time point: baseline, week 1 (first vaccination visit). Treatment specified: pre-vaccination baseline after standard-of-care therapy. Sequencing was performed on peripheral blood mononuclear cells (PBMCs), taken from a glioma patient treated with radiotherapy, temozolomide or both. The V and J genes are TRBV6-6 and TRBJ2-3; D perhaps matches TRBD1 (5 bases). This receptor was identified in a man aged 50-59 years with glioma. Some clones in this sample may be carry-over from other donors' samples. CDR3 amino acids: CASSYPGLDTQYF. DNA for the CDR3: TGTGCCAGCAGTTACCCAGGGCTAGATACGCAGTATTTT.